The 20 T cell receptor beta chains listed next were all sequenced from one sample in a study of cytotoxic CD8 clonotypes in ibrutinib-treated CLL. Assay: immunoSEQ multiplex PCR; the TCRdb copy retains only in-frame clones and omits some. The sample includes fewer than 40,000 clones, about 70% of them seen just once. This specimen was PBMCs, taken at disease progression, from a patient treated with ibrutinib. These receptors all stem from a human donor with chronic lymphocytic leukemia.

The rearrangement joins TRBV21-1 to TRBJ2-5; the D call of TRBD1 is as the table states it, not checked on the DNA. TRBV21-1 is noted as a pseudogene. The CDR3 has 16 residues. CDR3 loop: CASSLLKQGSVETQYF. In DNA, the CDR3 is TGTGCCAGCAGCCTTTTAAAACAGGGGTCCGTAGAGACCCAGTACTTC.

To note about this clone: The identical CDR3 is also encoded by other nucleotide sequences in the sample. J is TRBJ1-1 and V is TRBV7-3, with no clear D. Trimming left V 5 bases short and J 2 bases short, with 9 bases between. Germline V lookup: CDR1 SGHTA, CDR2 FQGTGA. The CDR3 runs to 13 residues. The CDR3 sequence is CASSPDGNTEAFF. The CDR3 DNA is TGTGCCAGCAGCCCCGACGGAAACACTGAAGCTTTCTTT.

The rearrangement links TRBV11-2 to TRBJ2-3; 7 nucleotides line up with TRBD2. V dropped 4 bases and J dropped 3; count of bases not matched to a gene: 10. There are 16 residues in the CDR3. Germline V gives CDR1 SGHAT, CDR2 FQNNGV. CDR3 sequence (DNA): TGTGCCAGCAGCTCGGGTGGGGGAGGGCCGACAGATACGCAGTATTTT. Its translation: CASSSGGGGPTDTQYF.

V and J are TRBV7-9 and TRBJ2-4; D is uncertain. V was shortened by 1 base and J by 2 bases, with 3 bases between the two germline ends. Per the germline V gene, CDR1 is SEHNR and CDR2 is FQNEAQ (reference sequence). The CDR3 loop spans 13 amino acids. The CDR3, as DNA: TGTGCCAGCAGCTTAGGAACCAAAAACATTCAGTACTTC. Residues: CASSLGTKNIQYF.

The chain carries TRBV27 and TRBJ2-1, with 7 bases that match TRBD1. CDR1 and CDR2 (germline): MNHEY, SMNVEV (reference sequence). V trimming: 5 bases; J trimming: 3 bases; junction bases outside the gene matches: 7. The CDR3 consists of 15 residues. Here the CDR3 reads CASSTQGDIYNEQFF. Written as DNA, the CDR3 is TGTGCCAGCAGTACCCAGGGGGATATCTACAATGAGCAGTTCTTC.

This chain links TRBV11-2 with TRBJ1-2; D is uncertain. Between the trimmed V and J ends, which lost 4 bases and 4 bases, there was a span of 10 bases. CDR1 and CDR2 (germline): SGHAT, FQNNGV. CDR3 length: 13 residues. CDR3 protein: CASSSGRSYGYTF. As DNA, the CDR3 is TGTGCCAGCAGCTCCGGACGTAGCTATGGCTACACCTTC.

This chain links TRBV11-1 with TRBJ2-1; D possibly uses TRBD1 or TRBD2 (6 bases each). The ends were cut back, 5 bases at V and 2 bases at J, with 13 bases in the middle. CDR1 and CDR2 (germline): SGHAT, FQDESV (reference sequence). The CDR3 loop spans 15 amino acids. CDR3 protein: CASSPEGVTYNEQFF. The CDR3 bases are TGTGCCAGCAGCCCGGAGGGGGTCACCTACAATGAGCAGTTCTTC.

The V call is TRBV7-6, the J call TRBJ1-2; D not resolved. The germline CDR1 and CDR2 sequences are SGHVS and FNYEAQ. Trimming cost V 1 base and J 0 bases, with 3 bases left between them. The CDR3 length is 13 residues. In DNA, the CDR3 is TGTGCCAGCAGCTTAGACACTAACTATGGCTACACCTTC. Translation: CASSLDTNYGYTF.

The chain joins TRBV7-9 to TRBJ2-5; D possibly corresponds to TRBD2 (5 bases). Per the germline V gene, CDR1 is SEHNR and CDR2 is FQNEAQ (reference sequence). This CDR3 is 14 amino acids long. V lost 6 bases, J lost 2 bases, and 13 bases lay in between. The CDR3 here is CASRSSGLQETQYF. In DNA form, the CDR3 reads TGTGCCAGCAGGTCGAGCGGTTTACAAGAGACCCAGTACTTC.

V gene TRBV11-3 combines with J gene TRBJ2-7, with D hard to call. Per germline, CDR1 SGHNT and CDR2 YENEEA. The CDR3 totals 15 residues. The germline V and J ends were trimmed by 1 base and 5 bases, with 15 bases remaining between them. The CDR3, as DNA: TGTGCCAGCAGCTTAGGGGGATCGTTCTCGGACGAGCAGTACTTC. It specifies CASSLGGSFSDEQYF.

This CDR3 is CASSQEFSRNNYNEQFF. The CDR3 nucleotides read TGCGCCAGCAGCCAAGAGTTCAGCCGTAACAACTACAATGAGCAGTTCTTC. The rearrangement joins TRBV4-3 to TRBJ2-1; D is unclear. CDR3 length equals 17 residues. From germline, CDR1 is LGHNA and CDR2 YSLEER. The V gene lost 0 bases and the J gene lost 3 bases, with 15 bases spanning the gap.

The rearrangement uses TRBV29-1 and TRBJ1-4; D is undetermined. This CDR3 has 11 residues. Trimming removed 3 bases from V and 5 bases from J, with 4 bases in between. Germline values: CDR1 SQVTM, CDR2 ANQGSEA. CDR3 in amino acids: CSVETNEKLFF. The CDR3 nucleotides are TGCAGCGTTGAGACGAATGAAAAACTGTTTTTT. Using reference TRBV29-1 and TRBJ1-4 for the parts outside the CDR3, the full variable domain is SAVISQKPSRDICQRGTSLTIQCQVDSQVTMMFWYRQQPGQSLTLIATANQGSEATYESGFVIDKFPISRPNLTFSTLTVSNMSPEDSSIYLCSVETNEKLFFGSGTQLSVL.

This chain uses TRBV27 with TRBJ2-1, with D possibly TRBD2 on 5 matching bases. Germline loops: CDR1 MNHEY, CDR2 SMNVEV (reference sequence). Trimming left V 7 bases short and J 8 bases short, with 24 bases between. This CDR3 has 16 residues. CDR3 coding DNA: TGTGCCAGCACCCTTGGGAGACCCCCCTACTCCCATGAGCAGTTCTTC. It encodes CASTLGRPPYSHEQFF.

By frequency in the sample, this clone is medium-sized (0.01 to 0.1%). This chain joins TRBV12-5 and TRBJ1-1; TRBD1 matches at 9 bases. The germline V gene encodes CDR1 LGHNT and CDR2 FRNRAP. Losses at the gene ends were 5 bases for V and 4 bases for J; bases not matched to a gene: 8. This CDR3 is 15 amino acids long. The CDR3, as DNA: TGTGCTAGTGGTCCCGGGACAGGGAGGAGCACTGAAGCTTTCTTT. This translates into CASGPGTGRSTEAFF. The entire variable domain, with the rest obtained from reference TRBV12-5 and TRBJ1-1, is as follows: DARVTQTPRHKVTEMGQEVTMRCQPILGHNTVFWYRQTMMQGLELLAYFRNRAPLDDSGMPKDRFSAEMPDATLATLKIQPSEPRDSAVYFCASGPGTGRSTEAFFGQGTRLTVV.

The chain joins TRBV7-2 to TRBJ2-3; D ambiguous. The germline gives CDR1 SGHTA, CDR2 FQGNSA. The CDR3 sequence is 14 residues long. Trimming removed 3 bases at V and 2 bases at J, with 9 bases between. This CDR3 is CASSFVEVTDTQYF. The CDR3 DNA reads TGTGCCAGCAGCTTTGTCGAGGTCACAGATACGCAGTATTTT.

This clone was recorded a few times. The junction and the germline gene differ at one end; a read error may be behind it. The genes are TRBV5-1 and TRBJ2-5; D is perhaps TRBD1 (6 bases). Germline CDR1 is SGHRS and CDR2 is YFSETQ. CDR3 size: 15 residues. The CDR3 region is CASTLSQGSQETQYF. In nucleotides, the CDR3 is TGCGCCAGCACCTTGTCACAGGGAAGCCAAGAGACCCAGTACTTC. The full variable domain, completed using reference TRBV5-1 and TRBJ2-5, is KAGVTQTPRYLIKTRGQQVTLSCSPISGHRSVSWYQQTPGQGLQFLFEYFSETQRNKGNFPGRFSGRQFSNSRSEMNVSTLELGDSALYLCASTLSQGSQETQYFGPGTRLLVL.

This clone was counted between two and nine times. J is TRBJ2-7 and V is TRBV5-4; D possibly corresponds to TRBD1 (5 bases). CDR1 is SGHNT, CDR2 YYREEE, per germline (reference sequence). The ends were cut back, 1 base at V and 2 bases at J, with 7 bases in the middle. This CDR3 region has 13 residues. CDR3 in amino acids: CASSLTGPYEQYF. In DNA form, the CDR3 reads TGTGCCAGCAGCTTGACAGGACCCTACGAGCAGTACTTC. The full variable domain, completed using reference TRBV5-4 and TRBJ2-7, is ETGVTQSPTHLIKTRGQQVTLRCSSQSGHNTVSWYQQALGQGPQFIFQYYREEENGRGNFPPRFSGLQFPNYSSELNVNALELDDSALYLCASSLTGPYEQYFGPGTRLTVT.

The chain couples TRBV30 to TRBJ1-2; 7 bases are a match to TRBD1. The CDR3 covers 12 residues. The V gene's germline CDR1 is GTSNPN and CDR2 SVGIG (reference sequence). J lost 7 bases, V lost 4 bases, and 6 bases had no gene match. CDR3 sequence reads: CAWTQTGSGYTF. The CDR3, as DNA: TGTGCCTGGACCCAGACAGGGAGTGGCTACACCTTC. Supplemented by reference TRBV30 and TRBJ1-2, the full variable domain reads SQTIHQWPATLVQPVGSPLSLECTVEGTSNPNLYWYRQAAGRGLQLLFYSVGIGQISSEVPQNLSASRPQDRQFILSSKKLLLSDSGFYLCAWTQTGSGYTFGSGTRLTVV.

This chain links TRBV28 with TRBJ1-5, with 7 nucleotides matching TRBD1. CDR3 length: 14 residues. CDR1 is MDHEN and CDR2 is SYDVKM in the germline V gene. After removal of 11 bases from V and 0 bases from J, the junction contained 7 bases not matched to a gene. The CDR3 loop is CASGGGSSNQPQHF. CDR3 nucleotides: TGTGCCTCAGGGGGTGGGTCTAGCAATCAGCCCCAGCATTTT. Together with reference TRBV28 and TRBJ1-5, the CDR3 gives the full variable domain: DVKVTQSSRYLVKRTGEKVFLECVQDMDHENMFWYRQDPGLGLRLIYFSYDVKMKEKGDIPEGYSVSREKKERFSLILESASTNQTSMYLCASGGGSSNQPQHFGDGTRLSIL.

The chain couples TRBV11-3 to TRBJ2-1; 8 bases line up with TRBD1. Trimming cost V 8 bases and J 6 bases; bases outside gene matches: 12. The CDR3 loop spans 15 amino acids. The germline gives CDR1 SGHNT, CDR2 YENEEA. This CDR3 reads CASGQGGERVNEQFF. The CDR3 DNA sequence: TGTGCCAGCGGACAGGGTGGGGAAAGAGTCAATGAGCAGTTCTTC.